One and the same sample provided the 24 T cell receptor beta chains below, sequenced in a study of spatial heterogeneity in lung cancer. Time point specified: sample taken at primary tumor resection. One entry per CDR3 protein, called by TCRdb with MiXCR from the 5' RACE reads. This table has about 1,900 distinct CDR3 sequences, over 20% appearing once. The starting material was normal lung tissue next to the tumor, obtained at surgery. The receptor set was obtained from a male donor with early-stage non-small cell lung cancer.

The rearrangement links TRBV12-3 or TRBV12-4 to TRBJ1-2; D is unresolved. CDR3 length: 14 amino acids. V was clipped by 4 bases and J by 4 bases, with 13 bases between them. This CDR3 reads CASSYLTAIYGYTF. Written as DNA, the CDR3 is TGTGCCAGCAGTTACCTGACGGCAATCTATGGCTACACCTTC.

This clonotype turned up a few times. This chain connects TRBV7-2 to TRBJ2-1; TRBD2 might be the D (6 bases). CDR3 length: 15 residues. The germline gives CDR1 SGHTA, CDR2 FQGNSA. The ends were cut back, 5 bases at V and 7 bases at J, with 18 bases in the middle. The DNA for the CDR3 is TGTGCCAGCAGCCCTCGAGGACTAAAGTATAATGAGCAGTTCTTC. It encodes CASSPRGLKYNEQFF.

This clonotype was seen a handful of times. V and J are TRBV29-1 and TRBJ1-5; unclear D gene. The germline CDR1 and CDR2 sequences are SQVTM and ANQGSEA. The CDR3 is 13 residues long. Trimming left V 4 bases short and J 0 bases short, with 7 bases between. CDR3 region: CSVGWGSNQPQHF. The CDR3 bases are TGCAGCGTTGGTTGGGGTAGCAATCAGCCCCAGCATTTT.

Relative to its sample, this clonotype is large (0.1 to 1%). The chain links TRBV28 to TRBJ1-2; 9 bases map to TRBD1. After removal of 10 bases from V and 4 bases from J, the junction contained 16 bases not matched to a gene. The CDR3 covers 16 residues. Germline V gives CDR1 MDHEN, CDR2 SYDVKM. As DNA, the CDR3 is TGTGCCACTCAGTCAGGCGGGACAGGGAAAAGCTATGGCTACACCTTC. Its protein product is CATQSGGTGKSYGYTF.

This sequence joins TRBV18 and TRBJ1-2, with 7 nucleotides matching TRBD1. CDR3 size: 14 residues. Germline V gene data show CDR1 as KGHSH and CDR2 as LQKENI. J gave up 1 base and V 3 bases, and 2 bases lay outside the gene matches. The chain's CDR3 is CASSPGQSNYGYTF. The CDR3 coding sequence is TGTGCCAGCTCACCGGGACAGAGTAACTATGGCTACACCTTC. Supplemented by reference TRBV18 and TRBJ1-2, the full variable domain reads NAGVMQNPRHLVRRRGQEARLRCSPMKGHSHVYWYRQLPEEGLKFMVYLQKENIIDESGMPKERFSAEFPKEGPSILRIQQVVRGDSAAYFCASSPGQSNYGYTFGSGTRLTVV.

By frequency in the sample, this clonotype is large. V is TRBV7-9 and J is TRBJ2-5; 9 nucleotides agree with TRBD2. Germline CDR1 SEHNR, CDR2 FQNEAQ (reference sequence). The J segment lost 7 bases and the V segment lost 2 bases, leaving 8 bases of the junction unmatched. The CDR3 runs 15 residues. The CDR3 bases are TGTGCCAGCAGCTTAAGATCAGGCGGGGGGGCGACCCAGTACTTC. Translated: CASSLRSGGGATQYF. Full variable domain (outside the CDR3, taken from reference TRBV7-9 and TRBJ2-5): DTGVSQNPRHKITKRGQNVTFRCDPISEHNRLYWYRQTLGQGPEFLTYFQNEAQLEKSRLLSDRFSAERPKGSFSTLEIQRTEQGDSAMYLCASSLRSGGGATQYFGPGTRLLVL.

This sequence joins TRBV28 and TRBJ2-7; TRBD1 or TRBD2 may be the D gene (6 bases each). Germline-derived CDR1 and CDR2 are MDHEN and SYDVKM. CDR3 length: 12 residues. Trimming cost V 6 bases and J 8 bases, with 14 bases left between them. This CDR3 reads CASSGLRGQQYF. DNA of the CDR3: TGTGCCAGCAGCGGACTACGGGGGCAGCAGTACTTC. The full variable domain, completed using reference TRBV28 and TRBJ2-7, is DVKVTQSSRYLVKRTGEKVFLECVQDMDHENMFWYRQDPGLGLRLIYFSYDVKMKEKGDIPEGYSVSREKKERFSLILESASTNQTSMYLCASSGLRGQQYFGPGTRLTVT.

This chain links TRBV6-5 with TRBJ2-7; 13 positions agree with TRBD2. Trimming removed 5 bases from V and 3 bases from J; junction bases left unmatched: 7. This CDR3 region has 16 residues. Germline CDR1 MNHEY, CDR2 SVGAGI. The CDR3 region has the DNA TGTGCCAGCAGTAGGACTAGCGGGGGTTCCCACTACGAGCAGTACTTC. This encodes CASSRTSGGSHYEQYF.

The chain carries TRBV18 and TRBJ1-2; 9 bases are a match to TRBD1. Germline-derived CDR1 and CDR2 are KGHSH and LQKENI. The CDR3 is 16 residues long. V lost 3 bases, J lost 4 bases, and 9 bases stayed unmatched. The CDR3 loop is CASSPSGTGSFYGYTF. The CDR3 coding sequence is TGTGCCAGCTCACCTTCCGGGACAGGGTCCTTCTATGGCTACACCTTC.

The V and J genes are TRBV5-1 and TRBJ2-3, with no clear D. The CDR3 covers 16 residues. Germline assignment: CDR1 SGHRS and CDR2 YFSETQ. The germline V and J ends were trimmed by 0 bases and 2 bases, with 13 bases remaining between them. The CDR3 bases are TGCGCCAGCAGCTTGGTACCACTTGGTTCCACAGATACGCAGTATTTT. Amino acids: CASSLVPLGSTDTQYF.

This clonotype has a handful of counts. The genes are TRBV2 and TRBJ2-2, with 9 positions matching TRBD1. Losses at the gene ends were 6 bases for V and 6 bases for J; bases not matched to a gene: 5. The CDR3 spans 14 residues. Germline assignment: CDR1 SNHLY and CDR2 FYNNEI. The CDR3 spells CASRADRGSGELFF. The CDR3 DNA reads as TGTGCCAGCAGGGCAGACAGGGGGTCCGGGGAGCTGTTTTTT.

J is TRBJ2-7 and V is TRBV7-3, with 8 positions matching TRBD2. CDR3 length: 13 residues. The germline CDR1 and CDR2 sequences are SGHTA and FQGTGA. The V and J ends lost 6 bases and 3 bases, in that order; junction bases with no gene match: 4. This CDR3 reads CASSPGGSYEQYF. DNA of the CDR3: TGTGCCAGCAGTCCGGGGGGGAGCTACGAGCAGTACTTC.

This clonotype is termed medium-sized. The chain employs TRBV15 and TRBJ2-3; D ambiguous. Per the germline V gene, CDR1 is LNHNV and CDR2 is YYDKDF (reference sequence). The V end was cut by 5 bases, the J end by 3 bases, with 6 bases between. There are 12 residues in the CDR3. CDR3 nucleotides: TGTGCCACCAGCGTTAGTACAGATACGCAGTATTTT. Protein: CATSVSTDTQYF.

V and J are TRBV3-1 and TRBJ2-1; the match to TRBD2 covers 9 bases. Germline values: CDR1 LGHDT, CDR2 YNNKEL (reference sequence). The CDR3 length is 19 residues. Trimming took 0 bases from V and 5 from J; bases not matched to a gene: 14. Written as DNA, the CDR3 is TGTGCCAGCAGCCAAGATTTTTGGATGACTAGCGGCAAAAACAATGAGCAGTTCTTC. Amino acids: CASSQDFWMTSGKNNEQFF.

This CDR3 is CASQPGETVPSPLHF. DNA of the CDR3: TGTGCCAGCCAACCGGGGGAGACAGTCCCTTCACCCCTCCACTTT. The chain has TRBV6-6 and TRBJ1-6, with TRBD1 as a possible D gene (5 bases). The CDR3 sequence is 15 residues long. V lost 8 bases and J lost 9, with 20 bases in between. Germline V lookup: CDR1 MNHNY, CDR2 SVGAGI (reference sequence).

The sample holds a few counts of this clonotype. CDR3 region: CSVLAASRPDTQYF. In DNA form, the CDR3 reads TGCAGCGTTCTCGCAGCGTCCAGACCAGATACGCAGTATTTT. J is TRBJ2-3 and V is TRBV29-1; D remains unclear. The CDR3 runs to 14 residues. CDR1 and CDR2 from the germline V gene are SQVTM and ANQGSEA. Trimming stripped 5 bases from V and 4 bases from J, with 16 bases between.

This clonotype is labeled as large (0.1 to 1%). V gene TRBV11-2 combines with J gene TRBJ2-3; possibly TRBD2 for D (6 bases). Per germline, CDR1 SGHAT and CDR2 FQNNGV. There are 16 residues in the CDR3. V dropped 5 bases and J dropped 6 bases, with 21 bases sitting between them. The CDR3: CASSPGTSRDLDTQYF. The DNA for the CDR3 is TGTGCCAGCAGCCCAGGCACTAGCAGAGATCTTGATACGCAGTATTTT.

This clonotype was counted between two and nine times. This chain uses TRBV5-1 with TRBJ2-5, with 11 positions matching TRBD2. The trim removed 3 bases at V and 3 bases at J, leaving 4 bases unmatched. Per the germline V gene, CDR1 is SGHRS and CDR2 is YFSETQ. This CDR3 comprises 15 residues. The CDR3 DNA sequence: TGCGCCAGCAGCTCCATACTAGCGGGAGAAGAGACCCAGTACTTC. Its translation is CASSSILAGEETQYF.

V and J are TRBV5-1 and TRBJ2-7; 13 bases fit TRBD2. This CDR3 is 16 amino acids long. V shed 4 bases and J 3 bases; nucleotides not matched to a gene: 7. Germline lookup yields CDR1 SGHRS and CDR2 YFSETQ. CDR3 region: CASSAGTSGDIYEQYF. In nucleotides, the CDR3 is TGCGCCAGCAGCGCAGGGACTAGCGGGGATATCTACGAGCAGTACTTC.

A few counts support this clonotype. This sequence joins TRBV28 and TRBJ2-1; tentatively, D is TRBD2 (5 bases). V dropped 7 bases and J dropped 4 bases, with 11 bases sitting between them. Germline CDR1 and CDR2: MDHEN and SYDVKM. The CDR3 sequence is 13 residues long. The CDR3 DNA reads TGTGCCAGCACCCGGGGATATTACAATGAGCAGTTCTTC. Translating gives CASTRGYYNEQFF.

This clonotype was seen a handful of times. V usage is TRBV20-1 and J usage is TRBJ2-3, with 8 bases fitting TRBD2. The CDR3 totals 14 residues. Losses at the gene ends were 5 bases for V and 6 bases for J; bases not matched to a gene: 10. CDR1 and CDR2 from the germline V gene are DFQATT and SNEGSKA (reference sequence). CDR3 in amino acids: CSARSGGPGDTQYF. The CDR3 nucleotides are TGCAGTGCTCGATCGGGGGGGCCGGGGGATACGCAGTATTTT.

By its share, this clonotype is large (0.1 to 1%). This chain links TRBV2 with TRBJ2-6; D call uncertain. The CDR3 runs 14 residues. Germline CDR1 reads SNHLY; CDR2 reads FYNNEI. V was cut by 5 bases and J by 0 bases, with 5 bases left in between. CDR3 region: CASSPSSGANVLTF. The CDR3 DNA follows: TGTGCCAGCAGTCCCAGCTCTGGGGCCAACGTCCTGACTTTC.

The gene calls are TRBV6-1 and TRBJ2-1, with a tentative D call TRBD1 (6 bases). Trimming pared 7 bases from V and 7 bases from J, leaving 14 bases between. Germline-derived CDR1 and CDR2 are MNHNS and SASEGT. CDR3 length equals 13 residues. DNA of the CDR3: TGTGCCAGCATCAAGGGACAAACGAATGAGCAGTTCTTC. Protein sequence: CASIKGQTNEQFF.

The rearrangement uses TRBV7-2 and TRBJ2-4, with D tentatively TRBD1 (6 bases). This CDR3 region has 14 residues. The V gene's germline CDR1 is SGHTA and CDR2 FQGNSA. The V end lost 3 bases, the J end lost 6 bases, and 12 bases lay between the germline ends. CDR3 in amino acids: CASSLGTYLNIQYF. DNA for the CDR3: TGTGCCAGCAGCTTGGGGACATACTTAAACATTCAGTACTTC.